One and the same sample provided the 6 T cell receptor beta chains below, sequenced in a study of blood T cell repertoires in COVID-19. TCRdb's copy holds only in-frame clones and misses some; the assay was immunoSEQ multiplex PCR. The profile shows 270,000 or so clones, 86% of them singletons. Sequencing was carried out using PBMCs or T cells enriched from blood (not recorded which). Source of these receptors: a woman between 18 and 29 years old who had recovered from COVID-19.

As to this clone: A read error may account for a junction end that differs from germline. The chain has TRBV27 and TRBJ2-7; 9 bases line up with TRBD1. Germline lookup yields CDR1 MNHEY and CDR2 SMNVEV (reference sequence). The CDR3 spans 14 residues. The chain's CDR3 is CASRFGTGLDEQYF. The CDR3 nucleotides are TGTGCCAGCCGTTTCGGGACAGGGCTAGACGAGCAGTACTTC.

The rearrangement links TRBV7-2 to TRBJ2-7; D is undetermined. Trimming took 1 base from V and 3 from J, leaving 7 bases between them. The CDR3 totals 13 residues. The germline V gene has CDR1 SGHTA and CDR2 FQGNSA. The CDR3 DNA is TGTGCCAGCAGCTTAGGACTGAGCTACGAGCAGTACTTC. Protein: CASSLGLSYEQYF. The full variable domain, in which reference TRBV7-2 and TRBJ2-7 provide the parts outside the CDR3, is GAGVSQSPSNKVTEKGKDVELRCDPISGHTALYWYRQSLGQGLEFLIYFQGNSAPDKSGLPSDRFSAERTGGSVSTLTIQRTQQEDSAVYLCASSLGLSYEQYFGPGTRLTVT.

The genes are TRBV5-1 and TRBJ1-3; D remains ambiguous. This CDR3 region has 17 residues. Trimming took 0 bases from V and 0 from J, leaving 13 bases between them. CDR1 is SGHRS and CDR2 is YFSETQ in the germline V gene. CDR3 in DNA: TGCGCCAGCAGCTTGGCAGGAACGACCTACTCTGGAAACACCATATATTTT. It encodes CASSLAGTTYSGNTIYF.

The rearrangement uses TRBV18 and TRBJ2-1, with 11 bases matching TRBD1. The CDR3 sequence is 17 residues long. CDR1 and CDR2 (germline): KGHSH, LQKENI. V gave up 0 bases and J gave up 6 bases; unmatched junction bases: 7. Written as DNA, the CDR3 is TGTGCCAGCTCACCACCGATAACCGGGACAGGGGGCAATGAGCAGTTCTTC. It specifies CASSPPITGTGGNEQFF.

This clone appeared a single time. The CDR3 spells CASSMSARVSNQPQHF. As DNA, the CDR3 is TGTGCCAGTAGTATGTCAGCCAGGGTTAGCAATCAGCCCCAGCATTTT. This rearrangement joins TRBV19 to TRBJ1-5, with TRBD1 as a possible D gene (5 bases). The germline CDR1 and CDR2 sequences are LNHDA and SQIVND (reference sequence). The CDR3 contains 16 residues. V lost 3 bases and J 0 bases, leaving 12 bases between the germline ends.

The chain recombines TRBV4-1 with TRBJ2-1; weak D call: TRBD1 (5 bases). Per the germline V gene, CDR1 is MGHRA and CDR2 is YSYEKL. Trimming left V 4 bases short and J 4 bases short, with 11 bases between. The CDR3 extends over 14 amino acids. CDR3 nucleotides: TGCGCCAGCAGCCCCCGACAGCTTTACAATGAGCAGTTCTTC. It translates to CASSPRQLYNEQFF.